The clone carrying this T cell receptor beta chain was observed once. The source of the sample is a study of blood T cell repertoires in COVID-19. The germline V gene has CDR1 MDHEN and CDR2 SYDVKM. Trimming took 4 bases from V and 8 from J; bases not matched to a gene: 8. The CDR3 has 14 residues. Method: immunoSEQ multiplex PCR; TCRdb's copy keeps in-frame clones and lacks some. This table has a few hundred thousand clones, roughly 90% appearing once. The TCR originated in a woman aged 45 to 65 who had recovered from COVID-19. The chain has TRBV28 and TRBJ2-3; 8 nucleotides align to TRBD1. The specimen was PBMCs or T cells enriched from blood (not recorded which). CDR3 sequence reads: CASSSGQVAGTQYF. In DNA, the CDR3 is TGTGCCAGCAGTTCGGGACAGGTTGCTGGTACGCAGTATTTT.